Included here is one T cell receptor (beta chain) sequence, with context. The antigen is unknown. This sample was included in a study of T-cell reconstitution after alpha-beta-depleted transplantation in children. The V gene's germline CDR1 is SGHVS and CDR2 FQNEAQ. The CDR3 sequence is 17 residues long. Germline trimming cut 0 bases from V and 5 bases from J; bases unmatched to any gene: 9. For TCRbeta, the library was prepared with unique molecular identifiers. One entry per CDR3 protein, called by TCRdb with MiXCR from the PCR reads. Of 550,000 to 800,000 distinct CDR3 sequences in the sample, roughly 14% were seen once. Overall study results and limits: T-cell counts and diversity at one year following transplant were attributed mainly to newly produced T cells. There were reportedly several hundred expanded graft clones from which alpha-beta T cells came about two months after transplant. In some patients, recipient T cells and intrathymic progenitors surviving conditioning explained high day-60 diversity.

Here the sequenced sample was PBMCs, taken before TCRalphabeta/CD19-depleted stem cell transplant. The TCR was taken from a girl under 10 years old with congenital amegakaryocytic thrombocytopenia, due to receive a stem cell transplant. The chain joins TRBV7-8 to TRBJ2-5; 10 bases are a match to TRBD2. The CDR3 DNA sequence: TGTGCCAGCAGCTTAGCGCCTAGCGGGAGTTTACAGGAGACCCAGTACTTC. It translates to CASSLAPSGSLQETQYF.